The rows below give T cell receptor beta chains drawn from one sample of a study of blood T cell repertoires in COVID-19. Libraries were prepared by immunoSEQ multiplex PCR; TCRdb keeps only in-frame clonotypes and omits some of them. Found here are about 240,000 clones, roughly 82% of them singletons; the top ten hold 9% to 15%. The sample comprised peripheral blood. The receptors here all came from a man at least 80 years old with acute or convalescent COVID-19. Each CDR3 is given with its conserved first and last residue. The order of the fields is J gene, V gene, CDR3 protein.

TRBJ1-4 TRBV6-5 CASSYSGRGGEKLFF
TRBJ2-5 TRBV19 CASTTGTQETQYF
TRBJ1-5 TRBV6-1 CASSERTGYNQPQHF
TRBJ1-3 TRBV19 CASSMPPGTGNTIYF
TRBJ1-2 TRBV27 CASSYRFRDRVMDYGYTF
TRBJ2-7 TRBV10-3 CAISDLREGNEQYF
TRBJ1-1 TRBV15 CATRAGRVPTEAFF
TRBJ1-3 TRBV18 CASSPGTRGNTIYF
TRBJ2-1 TRBV5-1 CASSFYSGGQVGNEQFF
TRBJ2-7 TRBV19 CASSPPGQLYEQYF
TRBJ1-2 TRBV28 CASSTGQRDLGGYTF
TRBJ1-2 TRBV7-2 CASSLEQGGFGYTF
TRBJ2-3 TRBV24-1 CATSDFLGTSGTTDTQYF
TRBJ2-3 TRBV7-9 CASSTSGDSQYF
TRBJ2-1 TRBV9 CASSPPPRGSYNEQFF
TRBJ1-2 TRBV6-4 CASSAGVGYTF
TRBJ1-5 TRBV29-1 CSVQTASNQPQHF
TRBJ2-7 TRBV6-5 CASSYSTSGKSYEQYF